This T cell receptor beta chain was observed in a study of T cell responses to AZD1222 COVID-19 vaccine. Clones were read by immunoSEQ multiplex PCR, and TCRdb kept only the in-frame ones, dropping some. The sample records 110,000 to 150,000 clones, approximately 93% being singletons. The sequencing here drew on peripheral blood, taken on day 0 of AZD1222 vaccination. The source is an adult in good health.

CDR3 DNA sequence: TGTGCCACCAGCAGGAAACTACTAGCGGGGTCAACCGGGGAGCTGTTTTTT. It is translated as CATSRKLLAGSTGELFF. This chain uses TRBV15 with TRBJ2-2; TRBD2 aligns across 10 bases. V was clipped by 3 bases and J by 5 bases; unmatched bases: 9. Germline V gene sequence: CDR1 LNHNV, CDR2 YYDKDF (reference sequence). There are 17 residues in the CDR3.